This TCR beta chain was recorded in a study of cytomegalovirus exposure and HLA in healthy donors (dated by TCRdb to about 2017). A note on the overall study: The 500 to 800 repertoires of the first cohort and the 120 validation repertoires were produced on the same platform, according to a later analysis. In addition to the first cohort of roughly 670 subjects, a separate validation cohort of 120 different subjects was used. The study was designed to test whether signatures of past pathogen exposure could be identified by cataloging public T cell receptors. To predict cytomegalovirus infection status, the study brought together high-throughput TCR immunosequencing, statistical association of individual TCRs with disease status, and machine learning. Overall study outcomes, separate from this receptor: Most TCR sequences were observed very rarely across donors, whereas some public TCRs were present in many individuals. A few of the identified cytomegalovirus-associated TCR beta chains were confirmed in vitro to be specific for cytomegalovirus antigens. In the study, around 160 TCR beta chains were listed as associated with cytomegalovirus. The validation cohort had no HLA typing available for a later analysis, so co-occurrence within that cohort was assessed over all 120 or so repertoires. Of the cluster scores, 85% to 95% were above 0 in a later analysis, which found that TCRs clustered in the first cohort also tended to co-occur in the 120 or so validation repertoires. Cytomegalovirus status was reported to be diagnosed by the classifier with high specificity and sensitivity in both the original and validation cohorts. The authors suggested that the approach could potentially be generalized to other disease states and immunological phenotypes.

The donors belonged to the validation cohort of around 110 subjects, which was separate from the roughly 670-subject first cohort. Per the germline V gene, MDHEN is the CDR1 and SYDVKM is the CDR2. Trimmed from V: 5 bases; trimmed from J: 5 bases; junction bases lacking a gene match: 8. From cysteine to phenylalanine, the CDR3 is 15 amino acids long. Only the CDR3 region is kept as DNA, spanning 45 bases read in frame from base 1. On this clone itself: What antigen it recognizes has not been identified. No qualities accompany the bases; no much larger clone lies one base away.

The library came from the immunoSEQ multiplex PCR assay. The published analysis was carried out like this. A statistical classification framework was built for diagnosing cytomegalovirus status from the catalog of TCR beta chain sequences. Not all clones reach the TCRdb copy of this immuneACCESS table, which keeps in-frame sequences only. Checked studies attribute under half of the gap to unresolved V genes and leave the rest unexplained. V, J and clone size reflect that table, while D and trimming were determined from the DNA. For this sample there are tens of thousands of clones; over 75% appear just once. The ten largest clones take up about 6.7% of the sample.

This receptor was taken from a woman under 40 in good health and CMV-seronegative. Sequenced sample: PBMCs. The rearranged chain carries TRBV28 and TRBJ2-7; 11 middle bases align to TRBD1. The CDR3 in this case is CASSLGQGASDEQYF. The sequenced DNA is TGTGCCAGCAGTCTCGGACAGGGGGCTTCTGACGAGCAGTACTTC.